A selection of T cell receptor beta chains follows, all from one sample in a study of graft-versus-host responses after intestinal transplantation. Repertoires were generated with immunoSEQ multiplex PCR, while TCRdb's copy carries only in-frame clones and drops some. The data show some 120,000 clones, around 90% seen once. Which antigens these TCRs recognize remains unknown. Sequenced here: unstimulated CD4+ T cells sorted from spleen or lymph node cells, sampled before intestinal transplant. These receptors all stem from a human donor who received an intestinal transplant. Each CDR3 is given with its conserved first and last residue. A D gene is named only where the DNA matches it firmly. Size tells how often a clone was seen (once, few, many) or the class of an expanded clone, and some rows leave it out.

CDR3 protein,CDR3 DNA,V gene,clone size,D gene,J gene
CASSLYPGRDWAFF,TGTGCCAGCAGCTTATACCCAGGTCGCGACTGGGCTTTCTTT,TRBV7-9,.,.,TRBJ1-1
CASSQQGANNEKLFF,TGTGCCAGCAGTCAACAGGGGGCTAATAATGAAAAACTGTTTTTT,TRBV7-9,.,TRBD1,TRBJ1-4
CASSLEAGGPQEQYF,TGCGCCAGCAGCTTGGAGGCGGGGGGGCCGCAAGAGCAGTACTTC,TRBV5-1,.,TRBD2,TRBJ2-7
CASSPTRREAFF,TGTGCCAGCTCACCTACTCGACGTGAAGCTTTCTTT,TRBV18,.,.,TRBJ1-1
CASSEAGTGNTEAFF,TGCGCCAGCAGTGAAGCCGGGACAGGGAACACTGAAGCTTTCTTT,TRBV10-2,.,TRBD1,TRBJ1-1
CASSGYVEQFF,TGTGCCAGCAGTGGGTACGTTGAGCAGTTCTTC,TRBV6-5,once,.,TRBJ2-1
CSVDRDQAFF,TGCAGCGTGGACCGGGACCAAGCTTTCTTT,TRBV29-1,once,.,TRBJ1-1
CASSGQVDQPQHF,TGTGCCAGCAGTGGACAGGTCGACCAGCCCCAGCATTTT,TRBV2,once,.,TRBJ1-5
CASSPPGRRAYNEQFF,TGCGCCAGCAGCCCCCCGGGTCGGCGGGCCTACAATGAGCAGTTCTTC,TRBV4-1,.,.,TRBJ2-1
CASSRDRASWETQYF,TGTGCCAGCAGCCGGGACCGGGCGTCGTGGGAGACCCAGTACTTC,TRBV11-3,.,.,TRBJ2-5
CASSEQGREYGYTF,TGTGCCAGCAGTGAACAGGGGAGAGAGTATGGCTACACCTTC,TRBV7-9,.,TRBD1,TRBJ1-2
CASSGVRDRRRHEQFF,TGTGCCAGCAGTGGGGTCCGGGACAGACGGAGGCATGAGCAGTTCTTC,TRBV2,.,TRBD1,TRBJ2-1
CASSFGTSIITGTDTQYF,TGTGCCAGCAGTTTTGGGACTAGTATCATAACAGGCACAGATACGCAGTATTTT,TRBV5-6,.,TRBD2,TRBJ2-3
CASSLWGPHQPQHF,TGTGCCAGCAGCCTCTGGGGTCCCCATCAGCCCCAGCATTTT,TRBV5-6,.,.,TRBJ1-5
CASPIYRGRIPLHF,TGTGCCAGTCCTATCTACAGGGGGCGAATACCCCTCCACTTT,TRBV25-1,.,TRBD1,TRBJ1-6
CASSQDHGTDQPQHF,TGTGCCAGCAGCCAAGATCATGGAACAGATCAGCCCCAGCATTTT,TRBV4-2,.,.,TRBJ1-5
CASGGARYGYTF,TGTGCCAGCGGTGGGGCCCGATATGGCTACACCTTC,TRBV6-5,.,.,TRBJ1-2
CASSLQGAPPPGELFF,TGTGCCAGCAGCTTACAGGGGGCGCCGCCCCCCGGGGAGCTGTTTTTT,TRBV7-3,.,TRBD1,TRBJ2-2
CASSPGGQGATGQYF,TGTGCCAGCTCACCAGGGGGACAGGGGGCGACCGGGCAGTACTTC,TRBV18,.,TRBD1,TRBJ2-7
CATSRSGFQETQYF,TGTGCCACCAGCAGATCAGGTTTCCAAGAGACCCAGTACTTC,TRBV15,.,.,TRBJ2-5
CASSLDTGMTGEQYF,TGTGCCAGCTCACTCGACACCGGGATGACTGGCGAGCAGTACTTC,TRBV18,.,.,TRBJ2-7
CASSPNDQPQHF,TGTGCCAGCTCCCCCAACGATCAGCCCCAGCATTTT,TRBV18,.,.,TRBJ1-5
CASSVAGDRQETQYF,TGTGCCAGCAGCGTAGCCGGAGACAGACAAGAGACCCAGTACTTC,TRBV9,once,.,TRBJ2-5
CASSLAIPGGDTQYF,TGTGCCAGCAGCTTAGCCATCCCAGGGGGCGATACGCAGTATTTT,TRBV7-9,.,TRBD1,TRBJ2-3
CAWERTGGLFSGYTF,TGTGCCTGGGAGAGGACAGGGGGCCTCTTTTCTGGCTACACCTTC,TRBV30,.,TRBD1,TRBJ1-2
CASGLPTGNGWTEAFF,TGTGCTAGTGGCCTTCCGACAGGGAACGGGTGGACTGAAGCTTTCTTT,TRBV12-5,.,TRBD1,TRBJ1-1
CASTQNSDTQYF,TGCGCCAGCACCCAAAATTCCGATACGCAGTATTTT,TRBV5-1,once,.,TRBJ2-3
CASSQGQGNTIYF,TGTGCCAGCAGCCAAGGACAAGGAAACACCATATATTTT,TRBV14,.,.,TRBJ1-3
CASSIWGDTITF,TGTGCCAGTAGTATATGGGGGGACACGATAACTTTC,TRBV19,.,.,TRBJ2-7